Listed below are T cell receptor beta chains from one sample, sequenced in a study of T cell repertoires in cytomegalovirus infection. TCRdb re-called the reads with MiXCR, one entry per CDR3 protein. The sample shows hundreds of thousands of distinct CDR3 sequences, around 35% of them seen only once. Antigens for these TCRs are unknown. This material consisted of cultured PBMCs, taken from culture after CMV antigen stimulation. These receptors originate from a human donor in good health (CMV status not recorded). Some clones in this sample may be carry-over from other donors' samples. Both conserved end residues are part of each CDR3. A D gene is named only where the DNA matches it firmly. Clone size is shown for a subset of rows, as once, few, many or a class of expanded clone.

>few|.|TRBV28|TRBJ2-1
TGTGCCACCCACAAGGTTGGAATCCTGGGGTATGAGCAGTTCTTC
CATHKVGILGYEQFF
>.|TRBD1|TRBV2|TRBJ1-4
TGTGCCAGCACCGCTGGACAGGGCGGTGAAAAACTGTTTTTT
CASTAGQGGEKLFF
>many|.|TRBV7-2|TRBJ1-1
TGTGCCAGCACTACTCACGGGGGGAGGGAAGCTTTCTTT
CASTTHGGREAFF
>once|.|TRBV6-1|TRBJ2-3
TGTGCCAGCAGTGAATTGTTTAGCGGTCCAGATACGCAGTATTTT
CASSELFSGPDTQYF
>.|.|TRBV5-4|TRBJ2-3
TGTGCCAGCAGTGGAATGGGGGGGCCTAGAAGCACAGATACGCAGTATTTT
CASSGMGGPRSTDTQYF
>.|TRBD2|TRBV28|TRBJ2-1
TGTGCCAGCAGTCCCGGGACTAGAGTTGAGCAGTTCTTC
CASSPGTRVEQFF
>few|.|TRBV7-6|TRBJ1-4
TGTGCCAGCTCCCACGGGGGGGCCAATGAAAAACTGTTTTTT
CASSHGGANEKLFF
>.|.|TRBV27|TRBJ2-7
TGTGCCAGCAGTCCCCACACCGTCCCCTACGAGCAGTACTTC
CASSPHTVPYEQYF
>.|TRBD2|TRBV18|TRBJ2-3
TGTGCCAGCTCACCCGGGAGGGCCCGGGACACAGATACGCAGTATTTT
CASSPGRARDTDTQYF
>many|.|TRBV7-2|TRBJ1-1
TGTGCCAGCAGCGCAACGGGACAATCTGAAGCTTTCTTT
CASSATGQSEAFF
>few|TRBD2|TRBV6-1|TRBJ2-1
TGTGCCAGCGGGAGGGGCGGTTCCTACAATGAGCAGTTCTTC
CASGRGGSYNEQFF
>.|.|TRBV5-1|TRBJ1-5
TGCGCCAGCAGCTTGGACCCATGGGGTGGCAATCAGCCCCAGCATTTT
CASSLDPWGGNQPQHF
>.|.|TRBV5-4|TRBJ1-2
TGTGCCAGCAGCCCCCCCATTGCCACGGCGAGGGATGGCTACACCTTC
CASSPPIATARDGYTF
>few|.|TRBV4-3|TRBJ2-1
TGCGCCAGCAGCCAATTGAGAGGACTCCGCCTCGAGACCCTGAGCTCCTACAATGAGCAGTTCTTC
CASSQLRGLRLETLSSYNEQFF
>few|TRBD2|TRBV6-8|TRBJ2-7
TGTGCCAGCAGTCGACTAGCGGGAGGAGGAGAGCAGTACTTC
CASSRLAGGGEQYF
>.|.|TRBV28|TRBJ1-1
TGTGCCAGCAGTTTATGGAAGGGGGTTTCTGAAGCTTTCTTT
CASSLWKGVSEAFF
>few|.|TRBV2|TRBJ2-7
TGTGCCAGCAGCGGGACTTCCTACGAGCAGTACTTC
CASSGTSYEQYF
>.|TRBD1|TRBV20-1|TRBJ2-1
TGCAGTGCCTCATTGGGGGACAGGGTTAATGAGCAGTTCTTC
CSASLGDRVNEQFF
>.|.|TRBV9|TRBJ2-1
TGTGCCAGCACCTCCAGGGACGACAATGAGCAGTTCTTC
CASTSRDDNEQFF
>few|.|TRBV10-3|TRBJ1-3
TGTGCCATCAGTATCACCGTGAGCCTCTCTGGAAACACCATATATTTT
CAISITVSLSGNTIYF
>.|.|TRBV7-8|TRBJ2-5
TGTGCCAGCAGCTTCAGGGGTAACGGAGAGACCCAGTACTTC
CASSFRGNGETQYF
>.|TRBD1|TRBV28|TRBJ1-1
TGTGCCAGCAGGTGGGACAGTTCGGGTGAAGCTTTCTTT
CASRWDSSGEAFF
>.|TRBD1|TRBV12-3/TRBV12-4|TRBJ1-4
TGTGCCAGCCCGAACAGGGGGCACGAAACTAATGAAAAACTGTTTTTT
CASPNRGHETNEKLFF
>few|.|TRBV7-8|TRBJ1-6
TGTGCCAGCGCCCCGGGGCCTCCGTATAATTCACCCCTCCACTTT
CASAPGPPYNSPLHF
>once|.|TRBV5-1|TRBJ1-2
TGCGCCAGCAACACCCGGGCTGGGGTTTTTGGAGATGGCTACACCTTC
CASNTRAGVFGDGYTF
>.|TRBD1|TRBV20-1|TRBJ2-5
TGCAGTGCTAGCCCTGTTTCAGGGGGTGGGGAGACCCAGTACTTC
CSASPVSGGGETQYF
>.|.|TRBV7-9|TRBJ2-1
TGTGCCAGCACCCCCGGGACTTCTTACAATGAGCAGTTCTTC
CASTPGTSYNEQFF
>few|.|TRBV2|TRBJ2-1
TGTGCCAGCAGTGAGCGGGGACAGTACAATGAGCAGTTCTTC
CASSERGQYNEQFF
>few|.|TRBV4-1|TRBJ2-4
TGCGCCAGCAGCCAAGTCCCTGAGGAGGGGAACATTCAGTACTTC
CASSQVPEEGNIQYF
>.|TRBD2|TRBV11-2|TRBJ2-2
TGTGCCAGCAGCCCACAGCTAGCGGGAGCTTCCGGGGAGCTGTTTTTT
CASSPQLAGASGELFF
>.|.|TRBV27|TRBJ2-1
TGTGCCAGCACCCCTAGTAAAGGCCCAAACAATGAGCAGTTCTTC
CASTPSKGPNNEQFF
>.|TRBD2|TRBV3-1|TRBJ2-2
TGTGCCAGCAGCCAATTTGCGGGAGGGGCTACCGGGGAGCTGTTTTTT
CASSQFAGGATGELFF
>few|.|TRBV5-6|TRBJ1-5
TGTGCCAGCAGCTTGGGATACCGAAATAGCAATCAGCCCCAGCATTTT
CASSLGYRNSNQPQHF
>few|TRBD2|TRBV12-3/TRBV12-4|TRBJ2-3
TGTGCCAGCAGCGACGGGACTAGCGGGGTCACAGATACGCAGTATTTT
CASSDGTSGVTDTQYF
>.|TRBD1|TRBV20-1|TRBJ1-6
TGCAGTGTTAAGGACAGGGACCGATCACCCCTCCACTTT
CSVKDRDRSPLHF
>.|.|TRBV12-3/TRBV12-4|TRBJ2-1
TGTGCCAGCAGTTTGAGTGTGCAGTTCTTC
CASSLSVQFF
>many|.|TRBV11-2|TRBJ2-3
TGTGCCAGCAGCTTAACGGGAGATGGTACAGATACGCAGTATTTT
CASSLTGDGTDTQYF
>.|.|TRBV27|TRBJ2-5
TGTGCCAGCAGTTTATCCAGGGTGGCGTCCCAGTACTTC
CASSLSRVASQYF
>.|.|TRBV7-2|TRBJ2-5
TGTGCCAGCGGCTCCAACCAAGAGACCCAGTACTTC
CASGSNQETQYF
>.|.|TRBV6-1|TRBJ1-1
TGTGCCAGCAGTGAGGACGGATTAGGCACTGAAGCTTTCTTT
CASSEDGLGTEAFF
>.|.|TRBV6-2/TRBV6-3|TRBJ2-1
TGTGCCAGCAGCACGGCACGTGGTTGGTACAATGAGCAGTTCTTC
CASSTARGWYNEQFF
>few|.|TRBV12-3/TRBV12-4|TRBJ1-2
TGTGCCAGCAGCCTGAAAGGAACTATTGGTGGCTACACCTTC
CASSLKGTIGGYTF
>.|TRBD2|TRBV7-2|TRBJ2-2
TGTGCCAGCAGCCCGGGACTAGCGGGGGGGGAGCTGTTTTTT
CASSPGLAGGELFF
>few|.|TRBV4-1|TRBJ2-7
TGCGCCAGCAGCCAAGACGGCGGTTCACCCTCCTACGAGCAGTACTTC
CASSQDGGSPSYEQYF
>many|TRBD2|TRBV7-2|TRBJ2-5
TGTGCCAGCAGCCAAGGACTAGCGGGCGGGACCCAGTACTTC
CASSQGLAGGTQYF
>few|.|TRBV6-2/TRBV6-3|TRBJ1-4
TGTGCCAGCAGTTACCCCGGGGGACGGAATGAAAAACTGTTTTTT
CASSYPGGRNEKLFF
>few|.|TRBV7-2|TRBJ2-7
TGTGCCAGCAGCTTTGGCAGGATGCTCTCCTACGAGCAGTACTTC
CASSFGRMLSYEQYF
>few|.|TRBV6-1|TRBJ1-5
TGTGCCTGCAAGACAGACTACAATCAGCCCCAGCATTTT
CACKTDYNQPQHF
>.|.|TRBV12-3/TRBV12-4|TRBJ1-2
TGTGCCAGCAGTTTCGGCAGGGGCCTGCACTATGGCTACACCTTC
CASSFGRGLHYGYTF
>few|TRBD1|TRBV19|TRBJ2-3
TGTGCCAGTAGAGAATCAGGGGGCTGGGGCACAGATACGCAGTATTTT
CASRESGGWGTDTQYF
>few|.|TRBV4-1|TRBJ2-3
TGCGCCAGCAGCCAAGAGAGGTATACAGATACGCAGTATTTT
CASSQERYTDTQYF
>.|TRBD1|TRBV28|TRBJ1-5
TGTGCCAGCAGTTACAGGGGGATTCGACAGCCCCAGCATTTT
CASSYRGIRQPQHF
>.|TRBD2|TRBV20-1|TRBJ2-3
TGCAGTGCCAGATCGGTTGTAGCGGGGGGTTTTACTAGCACAGATACGCAGTATTTT
CSARSVVAGGFTSTDTQYF
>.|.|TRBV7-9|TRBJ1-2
TGTGCCAGCGGAAAGGGGTCCGGCTACACCTTC
CASGKGSGYTF
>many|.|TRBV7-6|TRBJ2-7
TGTGCCAGCAGCTTATTAGGAGACGAGCAGTACTTC
CASSLLGDEQYF
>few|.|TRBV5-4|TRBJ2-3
TGTGCCAGCCGGACAGACACAGATACGCAGTATTTT
CASRTDTDTQYF
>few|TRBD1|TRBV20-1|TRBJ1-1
TGCAGTGCTGGACAGGGGCGCACTGAAGCTTTCTTT
CSAGQGRTEAFF